The present entry profiles one T cell receptor beta chain with its context. Its antigen remains unknown. This sample is part of a study of CD8 T cells in ankylosing spondylitis. Overall study findings and caveats: Within ankylosing spondylitis blood, a TCR beta motif made up of under 10 highly homologous variants appeared to be characteristic. Disease-linked clones reportedly showed significant enrichment in matched ankylosing spondylitis synovial fluid.

TCRdb fed the 5' RACE reads into MiXCR, producing one record per CDR3 protein. The sample lists 400,000 to 450,000 distinct CDR3 sequences, roughly 17% occurring once. The CDR3 is made up of 16 amino acids. With 5 bases clipped from V and 5 bases from J, the junction kept 6 bases outside the gene matches. Germline V gives CDR1 SNHLY, CDR2 FYNNEI. Sequences were obtained from blood, either unsorted or a sorted T cell fraction (not recorded which). V gene TRBV2 combines with J gene TRBJ2-2; TRBD2 aligns across 12 bases. The sequence was obtained from a male donor with ankylosing spondylitis. The CDR3 loop is CASSRLAGESTGELFF. Here the CDR3 DNA reads TGTGCCAGCAGTAGACTAGCGGGAGAGAGTACCGGGGAGCTGTTTTTT.